This TCR beta chain was retrieved from a study of T-cell reconstitution after alpha-beta-depleted transplantation in children. General study points: Reports say that about two months after transplant, the alpha-beta T cells came out of several hundred graft clones that had expanded. Newly produced T cells mostly accounted for T-cell counts and diversity one year post-transplant. Several patients had high TCRbeta diversity at day 60; it came from surviving recipient T cells and thymic progenitors.

Comment on this clonotype: Antigen unknown.

A TCRbeta library incorporating unique molecular identifiers was prepared. TCRdb redid the calling of the PCR reads with MiXCR, one entry per CDR3 protein. Of around 500,000 distinct CDR3 sequences listed, roughly 24% are singletons. This CDR3 has 14 residues. Between the trimmed V and J ends, which lost 3 bases and 3 bases, there was a span of 12 bases. Germline-derived CDR1 and CDR2 are SEHNR and FQNEAQ (reference sequence). The sequencing here drew on PBMCs, mostly from graft donor cells, taken 360 days after TCRalphabeta/CD19-depleted stem cell transplant. The V call is TRBV7-9, the J call TRBJ2-7; tentative D call: TRBD2 (5 bases). This clonotype originated in a boy younger than two who had a stem cell transplant for acute myeloid leukemia, so the T cells may come from the graft donor. CDR3 residues: CASSFGLENYEQYF. CDR3 nucleotide sequence: TGTGCCAGCAGCTTTGGACTGGAAAACTACGAGCAGTACTTC.